This TCR beta chain was identified in a study of PD-L1 blockade in urothelial cancer. TCRdb's copy holds only in-frame clones and misses some; the assay was immunoSEQ multiplex PCR. Counted here are 15,000 to 20,000 clones, about 89% occurring once; the ten biggest clones make up roughly 13%. The length of the CDR3 is 13 residues. Per germline, CDR1 LNHDA and CDR2 SQIVND (reference sequence). V shed 6 bases, J shed 4 bases, and the junction held 5 bases outside the gene matches. The time point: pretreatment peripheral blood. This receptor was taken from a man in his 70s with urothelial cancer. Sequenced here: PBMCs, sampled around atezolizumab (anti-PD-L1) treatment. The V call is TRBV19, the J call TRBJ1-2; 7 nucleotides align to TRBD1. This chain's CDR3 is CASSRDSLYGYTF. The CDR3 bases are TGTGCCAGTAGCCGGGACAGCCTCTATGGCTACACCTTC. The variable domain in full, completed from reference TRBV19 and TRBJ1-2, reads DGGITQSPKYLFRKEGQNVTLSCEQNLNHDAMYWYRQDPGQGLRLIYYSQIVNDFQKGDIAEGYSVSREKKESFPLTVTSAQKNPTAFYLCASSRDSLYGYTFGSGTRLTVV.